The source of this T cell receptor beta chain is a study of T-cell memory formation after mild COVID-19. Study results and caveats: Clones that contracted from day 15 to 85 had balanced CD4/CD8; later expanders were CD4+ biased.

In germline, CDR1 is SQVTM, CDR2 ANQGSEA. The V and J ends lost 4 bases and 4 bases respectively, with 14 bases between them. This CDR3 has 14 amino acids. As for this clonotype: Its specificity is not known.

MiXCR, applied by TCRdb to the 5' RACE reads, yields one record per CDR3 protein. The sample shows almost 550,000 distinct CDR3 sequences, roughly 22% of them seen only once. The clonotype comes from an adult woman who had mild COVID-19 (a few samples of this study predate the infection). Cell type and time point are not known. The source material was PBMCs or a T cell subset sorted from them (not recorded which). The V gene is TRBV29-1, the J gene TRBJ2-1; D is uncertain. This CDR3 is CSVAALMTYNEQFF. CDR3 in DNA: TGCAGCGTTGCTGCCCTCATGACTTACAATGAGCAGTTCTTC.